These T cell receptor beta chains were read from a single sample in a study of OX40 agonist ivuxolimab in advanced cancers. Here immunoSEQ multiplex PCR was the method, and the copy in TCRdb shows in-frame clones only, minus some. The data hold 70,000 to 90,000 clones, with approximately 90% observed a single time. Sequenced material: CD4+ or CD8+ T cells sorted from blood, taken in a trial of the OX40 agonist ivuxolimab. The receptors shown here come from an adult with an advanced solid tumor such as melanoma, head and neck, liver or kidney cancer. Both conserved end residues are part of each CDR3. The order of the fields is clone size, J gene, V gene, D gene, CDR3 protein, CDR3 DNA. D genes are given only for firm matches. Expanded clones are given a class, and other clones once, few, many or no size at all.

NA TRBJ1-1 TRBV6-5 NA CASSYWGSTEAFF TGTGCCAGCAGTTACTGGGGTAGCACTGAAGCTTTCTTT
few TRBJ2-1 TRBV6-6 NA CASRLWVGPYNEQFF TGTGCCAGCAGGCTCTGGGTGGGGCCCTACAATGAGCAGTTCTTC
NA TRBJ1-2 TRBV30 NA CAWNPPGNPNYGYTF TGTGCCTGGAATCCCCCGGGTAATCCTAACTATGGCTACACCTTC
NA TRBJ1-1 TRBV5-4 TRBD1 CASSPTGVNTEAFF TGTGCCAGCAGCCCGACAGGGGTGAACACTGAAGCTTTCTTT
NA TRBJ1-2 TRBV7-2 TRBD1 CASSQGQHYGYTF TGTGCCAGCAGCCAGGGACAGCACTATGGCTACACCTTC
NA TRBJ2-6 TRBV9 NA CASSVGGYWDSGANVLTF TGTGCCAGCAGCGTAGGAGGATATTGGGACTCTGGGGCCAACGTCCTGACTTTC
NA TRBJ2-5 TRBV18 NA CASSPLPSTGTRNF TGTGCCAGCTCACCTCTGCCTTCTACCGGGACCAGAAACTTC
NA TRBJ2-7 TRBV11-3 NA CASSPGGESKSYEQYF TGTGCCAGCAGCCCAGGGGGGGAATCTAAGTCCTACGAGCAGTACTTC
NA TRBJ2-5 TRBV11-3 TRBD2 CASSFLGLAGGETQYF TGTGCCAGCAGCTTTCTTGGACTAGCGGGAGGGGAGACCCAGTACTTC
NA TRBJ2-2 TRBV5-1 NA CASSMGGTARTGELFF TGCGCCAGCAGCATGGGCGGGACAGCTCGGACCGGGGAGCTGTTTTTT
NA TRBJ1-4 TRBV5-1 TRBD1 CASSLGQGFEKLFF TGCGCCAGCAGCTTGGGACAGGGTTTTGAAAAACTGTTTTTT
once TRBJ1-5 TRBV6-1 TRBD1 CASSEQGDQPQHF TGTGCCAGCAGTGAACAGGGGGATCAGCCCCAGCATTTT
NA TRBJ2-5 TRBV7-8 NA CASSSRDWTNEETQYF TGTGCCAGCAGCTCCCGGGACTGGACAAATGAGGAGACCCAGTACTTC
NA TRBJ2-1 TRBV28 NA CASSSSGLPSSYNEQFF TGTGCCAGCAGTTCATCGGGACTTCCGAGCTCCTACAATGAGCAGTTCTTC
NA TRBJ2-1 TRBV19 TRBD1 CASSRYTGGAPNEQFF TGTGCCAGTAGTCGTTATACAGGGGGCGCTCCCAATGAGCAGTTCTTC
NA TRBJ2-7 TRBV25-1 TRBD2 CASSVPGLAGAHEQYF TGTGCCAGCAGTGTACCGGGACTAGCGGGAGCCCACGAGCAGTACTTC
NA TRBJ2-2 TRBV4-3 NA CASSQDLGVTTGELFF TGCGCCAGCAGCCAAGATTTGGGTGTAACCACCGGGGAGCTGTTTTTT
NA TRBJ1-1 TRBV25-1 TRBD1 CASRGGQGGAFF TGTGCCAGCAGAGGCGGACAGGGGGGAGCTTTCTTT
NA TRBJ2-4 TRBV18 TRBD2 CASSPPRGGAGGPSAKNIQYF TGTGCCAGCTCACCACCGAGGGGAGGAGCGGGAGGGCCCTCGGCCAAAAACATTCAGTACTTC
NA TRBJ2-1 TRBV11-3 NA CASSSGGQGDEQFF TGTGCCAGCAGCTCGGGCGGGCAGGGAGATGAGCAGTTCTTC
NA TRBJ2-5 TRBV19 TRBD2 CASTGGRAPQETQYF TGTGCCAGTACTGGCGGGAGAGCCCCCCAAGAGACCCAGTACTTC
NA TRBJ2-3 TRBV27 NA CASSLGPWGTDTQYF TGTGCCAGCAGTTTAGGTCCTTGGGGCACAGATACGCAGTATTTT
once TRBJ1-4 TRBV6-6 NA CASSVREREKLFF TGTGCCAGCAGTGTAAGAGAAAGGGAAAAACTGTTTTTT
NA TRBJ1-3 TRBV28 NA CATRQLGNTIYF TGTGCCACTCGACAGTTAGGAAACACCATATATTTT
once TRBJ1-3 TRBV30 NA CAYTVMGSGNTIYF TGTGCCTATACCGTTATGGGCTCTGGAAACACCATATATTTT
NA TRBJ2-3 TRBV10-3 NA CAIMADTQYF TGTGCCATCATGGCAGATACGCAGTATTTT
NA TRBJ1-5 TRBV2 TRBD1 CASSKDRAGNQPQHF TGTGCCAGCAGTAAAGACAGGGCGGGCAATCAGCCCCAGCATTTT
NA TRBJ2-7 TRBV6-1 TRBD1 CASSETGVHEQYF TGTGCCAGCAGTGAGACAGGGGTCCACGAGCAGTACTTC
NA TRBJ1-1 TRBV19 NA CASRGTGNTEAFF TGTGCCAGTAGAGGGACGGGGAACACTGAAGCTTTCTTT
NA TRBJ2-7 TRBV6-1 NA CASTQGSLFMDEQYF TGTGCCAGCACCCAAGGAAGCTTGTTTATGGACGAGCAGTACTTC
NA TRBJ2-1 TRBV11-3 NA CASTFGWGQNNEQFF TGTGCCAGCACCTTTGGATGGGGCCAGAACAATGAGCAGTTCTTC
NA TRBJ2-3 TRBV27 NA CASSSAGVRSTDTQYF TGTGCCAGCAGTTCCGCAGGGGTGAGGTCCACAGATACGCAGTATTTT
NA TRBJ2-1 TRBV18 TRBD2 CASSPPGLADNEQFF TGTGCCAGCTCACCACCAGGACTAGCGGACAATGAGCAGTTCTTC
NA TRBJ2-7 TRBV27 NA CASSFSEAYEQYF TGTGCCAGCAGTTTTAGCGAGGCCTACGAGCAGTACTTC
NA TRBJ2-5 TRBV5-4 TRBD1 CASTTGTGAQETQYF TGTGCCAGTACCACCGGGACAGGGGCCCAAGAGACCCAGTACTTC
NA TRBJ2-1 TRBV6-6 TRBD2 CASSYEAGVEQFF TGTGCCAGCAGTTATGAGGCGGGAGTTGAGCAGTTCTTC
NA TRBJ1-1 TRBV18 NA CASSPPTGPKTEAFF TGTGCCAGCTCACCACCGACGGGCCCGAAAACTGAAGCTTTCTTT
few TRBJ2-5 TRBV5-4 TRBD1 CASSNAGTGVRETQYF TGTGCCAGCAGCAATGCCGGGACAGGGGTACGAGAGACCCAGTACTTC
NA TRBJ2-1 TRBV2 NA CAGQAGEVSEQFF TGTGCCGGACAGGCGGGAGAAGTAAGTGAGCAGTTCTTC
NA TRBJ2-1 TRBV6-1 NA CASSEEDNPPYNEQFF TGTGCCAGCAGTGAAGAGGATAACCCGCCGTACAATGAGCAGTTCTTC
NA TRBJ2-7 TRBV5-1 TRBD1 CASSLLTGGFYEQYF TGCGCCAGCAGCCTGCTGACAGGGGGCTTCTACGAGCAGTACTTC
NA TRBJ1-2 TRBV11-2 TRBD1 CASSLHRGENYGYTF TGTGCCAGCAGCTTACACAGGGGCGAGAACTATGGCTACACCTTC
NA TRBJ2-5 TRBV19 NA CASQNQGFQETQYF TGTGCCAGCCAGAATCAGGGCTTTCAAGAGACCCAGTACTTC
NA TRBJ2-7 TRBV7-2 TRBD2 CASSLGSGRAYEQYF TGTGCCAGCAGCTTAGGTAGCGGGAGGGCCTACGAGCAGTACTTC
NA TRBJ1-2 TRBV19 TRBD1 CASTWDRGGGYTF TGTGCCAGTACCTGGGACAGGGGCGGGGGCTACACCTTC
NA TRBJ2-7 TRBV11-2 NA CASSSRPTSGEQYF TGTGCCAGCAGCTCACGGCCCACCTCAGGGGAGCAGTACTTC
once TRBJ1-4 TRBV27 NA CASSFLASSGEKLFF TGTGCCAGCAGTTTCCTCGCTTCTTCGGGGGAAAAACTGTTTTTT
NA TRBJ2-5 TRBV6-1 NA CASSRPSFLQETQYF TGTGCCAGCAGTCGGCCTAGTTTCCTCCAAGAGACCCAGTACTTC
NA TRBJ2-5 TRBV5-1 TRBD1 CASSLATGGPETQYF TGCGCCAGCAGCTTGGCCACAGGGGGCCCAGAGACCCAGTACTTC
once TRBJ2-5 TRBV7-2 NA CASSTDYVEYF TGTGCCAGCAGCACCGACTATGTGGAGTACTTC
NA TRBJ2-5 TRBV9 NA CASSVEGQGWGETQYF TGTGCCAGCAGCGTAGAGGGTCAGGGGTGGGGAGAGACCCAGTACTTC
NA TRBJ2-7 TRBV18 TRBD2 CASSPPAGSYEQYF TGTGCCAGCTCACCACCAGCGGGATCCTACGAGCAGTACTTC
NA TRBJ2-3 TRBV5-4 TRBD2 CASSLRLAGGRRDTDTQYF TGTGCCAGCAGCTTGAGACTAGCGGGAGGGCGAAGAGACACAGATACGCAGTATTTT